The clone carrying this T cell receptor beta chain came up a few times. Its specificity is unknown. The sample comes from a study of T-cell memory formation after mild COVID-19. Across the whole study: For the most part, TCR clusters were specific to one donor.

General study points: The CD4+ clones that contracted clustered mainly within CM and EM, and the CD8+ clones concentrated in EMRA. Within pre-infection memory, some responding clones were found, suggesting cross-reactive memory joined.

One entry per CDR3 protein results from TCRdb running MiXCR on the 5' RACE reads. The sample carries roughly 110,000 distinct CDR3 sequences, under 15% recorded once. The CDR3 contains 15 residues. Looked up from germline, CDR1 is SGHVS and CDR2 is FNYEAQ. The V and J ends lost 5 bases and 2 bases respectively, with 13 bases between them. The V and J genes are TRBV7-6 and TRBJ2-1; D might be TRBD1 or TRBD2, each matching 6 bases. Sequencing was carried out using PBMCs or a T cell subset sorted from them (not recorded which). The clonotype comes from a man younger than 35 who had mild COVID-19 (a few samples of this study predate the infection). Cell type and time point are not known. This CDR3 is CASSLEGDPYNEQFF. The CDR3 region has the DNA TGTGCCAGCAGCCTGGAGGGGGACCCCTACAATGAGCAGTTCTTC.